This passage covers 22 T cell receptor beta chains from one sample sequenced in a study of cytomegalovirus exposure and HLA in healthy donors. With 60 Vbeta and 13 Jbeta primers, the PCR was carried out. The repertoire was sequenced with immunoSEQ multiplex PCR; TCRdb's copy has only in-frame clones and lacks some. The sample lists some 100,000 clones; around 70% were seen once. Material: PBMCs. The receptors derive from a woman in her 50s in good health and CMV-seropositive.

The chain recombines TRBV9 with TRBJ1-2; TRBD1 matches at 9 bases. There are 17 residues in the CDR3. Germline CDR1 reads SGDLS; CDR2 reads YYNGEE. The V segment lost 4 bases and the J segment 6 bases; nucleotides outside the gene matches: 16. As DNA, the CDR3 is TGTGCCAGCAGCCTTCAGCCCCCGGGACAGGGATTTGATGGCTACACCTTC. Translation gives CASSLQPPGQGFDGYTF.

CDR3 protein: CASSLVGVGEQFF. In nucleotides, the CDR3 is TGTGCCAGCAGCTTGGTAGGGGTGGGTGAGCAGTTCTTC. The genes are TRBV11-2 and TRBJ2-1, with a tentative D call TRBD1 (5 bases). This CDR3 is 13 amino acids long. Looked up from germline, CDR1 is SGHAT and CDR2 is FQNNGV. With 3 bases removed from V and 9 bases from J, the gap between germline ends came to 12 bases.

This clone was found a few times. V and J are TRBV6-1 and TRBJ2-2; the D is unclear. CDR3 length: 12 residues. Per germline, CDR1 MNHNS and CDR2 SASEGT. Trimming stripped 6 bases from V and 4 bases from J, with 6 bases between. The CDR3 DNA follows: TGTGCCAGCAGCTCCAGCACCGGGGAGCTGTTTTTT. It is translated as CASSSSTGELFF.

J is TRBJ1-3 and V is TRBV5-1; 7 bases map to TRBD1. Losses at the gene ends were 5 bases for V and 4 bases for J; bases not matched to a gene: 9. The CDR3 length is 15 residues. Germline V CDR1 and CDR2: SGHRS, YFSETQ. DNA of the CDR3: TGCGCCAGCAGACCCGGGACAGTAGCGGGAAACACCATATATTTT. This encodes CASRPGTVAGNTIYF.

In DNA, the CDR3 is TGTGCCAGTAGAAAAACAGGGGGCCAGCCCCAGCATTTT. Amino acid sequence: CASRKTGGQPQHF. This chain links TRBV19 with TRBJ1-5, with 9 nucleotides matching TRBD1. The CDR3 extends over 13 amino acids. CDR1 is LNHDA, CDR2 SQIVND, per germline (reference sequence). V was pared by 6 bases and J by 7 bases, with 4 bases of the junction left unmatched.

The chain links TRBV7-3 to TRBJ2-1; 8 positions agree with TRBD2. The ends lost 8 bases at V and 6 bases at J; junction bases unmatched: 12. Germline CDR1 is SGHTA and CDR2 is FQGTGA. The CDR3 has 15 residues. The CDR3 bases are TGTGCCAGCTCGAAGACTAGCGCGCGGACCAATGAGCAGTTCTTC. Encoded protein: CASSKTSARTNEQFF.

This rearrangement joins TRBV14 to TRBJ1-2; no clear D gene. Trimming shortened V by 2 bases and J by 3 bases, and 4 bases separated the two germline ends. Germline CDR1 SGHDN, CDR2 FVKESK. The CDR3 is 12 residues long. The CDR3 loop is CASSQTDYGYTF. The CDR3 bases are TGTGCCAGCAGCCAAACGGACTATGGCTACACCTTC.

The rearrangement links TRBV6-1 to TRBJ2-7; 7 bases are a match to TRBD1. J was trimmed by 0 bases and V by 0 bases; bases with no gene match: 2. Germline CDR1 and CDR2: MNHNS and SASEGT. The CDR3 loop spans 15 amino acids. As DNA, the CDR3 is TGTGCCAGCAGTGAAGCCCCAGGGGGCTCCTACGAGCAGTACTTC. Amino acid sequence: CASSEAPGGSYEQYF.

The sample holds a few counts of this clone. The chain employs TRBV6-1 and TRBJ1-5, with 7 bases identical to TRBD1. The CDR3 covers 13 residues. V shed 7 bases, J shed 4 bases, and the junction held 4 bases outside the gene matches. CDR1 and CDR2 (germline): MNHNS, SASEGT. Here the CDR3 DNA reads TGTGCCAGCAACCACAGGGGAAATCAGCCCCAGCATTTT. The encoded protein is CASNHRGNQPQHF.

The rearrangement links TRBV18 to TRBJ2-7, with a tentative D call TRBD1 (5 bases). CDR1 is KGHSH, CDR2 LQKENI, per germline. This CDR3 has 15 residues. Between the trimmed V and J ends, which lost 5 bases and 2 bases, there was a span of 16 bases. The chain's CDR3 is CASSYSQGSPYEQYF. The CDR3 DNA sequence: TGTGCCAGCTCATATAGTCAGGGTAGCCCCTACGAGCAGTACTTC.

The chain links TRBV5-8 to TRBJ2-2; perhaps TRBD1 as D (6 bases). Germline V gives CDR1 SGHTS, CDR2 YDEGEE. V lost 4 bases and J lost 1, with 11 bases in between. The CDR3 loop spans 15 amino acids. CDR3 residues: CASSKGHLNTGELFF. In nucleotides, the CDR3 is TGTGCCAGCAGCAAGGGACACCTGAACACCGGGGAGCTGTTTTTT. Full variable domain (outside the CDR3, taken from reference TRBV5-8 and TRBJ2-2): EAGVTQSPTHLIKTRGQQATLRCSPISGHTSVYWYQQALGLGLQFLLWYDEGEERNRGNFPPRFSGRQFPNYSSELNVNALELEDSALYLCASSKGHLNTGELFFGEGSRLTVL.

The rearrangement links TRBV27 to TRBJ2-1; D is possibly TRBD2 (5 bases). This CDR3 contains 14 residues. V was clipped by 3 bases and J by 10 bases, with 16 bases between them. Germline CDR1 reads MNHEY; CDR2 reads SMNVEV (reference sequence). CDR3 amino acids: CASSLRAAGGEQFF. The DNA for the CDR3 is TGTGCCAGCAGTTTGAGGGCAGCAGGCGGGGAGCAGTTCTTC.

The gene calls are TRBV6-1 and TRBJ2-5, with unresolved D. The J call may be mistaken, given a closer DNA end match to TRBJ2-7. CDR1 and CDR2 (germline): MNHNS, SASEGT. The CDR3 has 12 residues. As DNA, the CDR3 is TGTGCCAGCAGTGAATGGAACTACGAGCAGTACTTC. It codes for CASSEWNYEQYF.

The V gene is TRBV28, the J gene TRBJ2-7; 9 bases match TRBD2. This CDR3 spans 14 amino acids. V gave up 10 bases and J gave up 5 bases; unmatched junction bases: 12. CDR1 is MDHEN and CDR2 is SYDVKM in the germline V gene. CDR3 coding DNA: TGTGCCATCACAGCGGGAGGAAGACTCGACGAGCAGTACTTC. Translating it yields CAITAGGRLDEQYF.

The chain employs TRBV6-5 and TRBJ2-7, with 10 bases that match TRBD1. Losses at the gene ends were 5 bases for V and 3 bases for J; bases not matched to a gene: 7. The germline CDR1 and CDR2 sequences are MNHEY and SVGAGI. The CDR3 loop spans 15 amino acids. The CDR3 DNA sequence: TGTGCCAGCAGTAAGACAGGGGGCGAACTCTACGAGCAGTACTTC. It codes for CASSKTGGELYEQYF.

DNA for the CDR3: TGCGCCAGCAGCCAACTAGCGGGAGGCCCCAATGAGCAGTTCTTC. Residues: CASSQLAGGPNEQFF. V usage is TRBV4-3 and J usage is TRBJ2-1; 11 bases match TRBD2. The CDR3 contains 15 residues. The ends lost 2 bases at V and 6 bases at J; junction bases unmatched: 3. The germline gives CDR1 LGHNA, CDR2 YSLEER.

The chain couples TRBV9 to TRBJ1-5; D is undetermined. This CDR3 has 15 residues. Germline CDR1 and CDR2: SGDLS and YYNGEE. Deletions cut 0 bases from V and 0 bases from J, with 7 bases between. CDR3 region: CASSVDEGSNQPQHF. The CDR3 DNA reads as TGTGCCAGCAGCGTAGATGAGGGTAGCAATCAGCCCCAGCATTTT. The variable domain in full, completed from reference TRBV9 and TRBJ1-5, reads DSGVTQTPKHLITATGQRVTLRCSPRSGDLSVYWYQQSLDQGLQFLIQYYNGEERAKGNILERFSAQQFPDLHSELNLSSLELGDSALYFCASSVDEGSNQPQHFGDGTRLSIL.

This rearrangement joins TRBV5-8 to TRBJ2-2; 10 bases fit TRBD2. CDR3 length: 14 amino acids. Per the germline V gene, CDR1 is SGHTS and CDR2 is YDEGEE. J was trimmed by 6 bases and V by 8 bases; bases with no gene match: 7. The chain's CDR3 is CASRLAGDSGELFF. CDR3 DNA: TGTGCCAGTAGGCTAGCGGGAGATTCCGGGGAGCTGTTTTTT.

The chain recombines TRBV5-6 with TRBJ2-3; weak D call: TRBD2 (5 bases). The CDR3 is 15 residues long. V lost 2 bases to trimming and J lost 1 base, with 11 bases between them. Germline CDR1 reads SGHDT; CDR2 reads YYEEEE. Here the CDR3 DNA reads TGTGCCAGCAGCTTCCTTGGAGGTGGCACAGATACGCAGTATTTT. Its protein is CASSFLGGGTDTQYF.

In its sample, this clone was seen a few times. The J gene is TRBJ1-3, the V gene TRBV15; D is ambiguous. CDR1 and CDR2 (germline): LNHNV, YYDKDF (reference sequence). The CDR3 sequence is 14 residues long. Trimming removed 1 base at V and 8 bases at J, with 12 bases between. The CDR3 DNA reads TGTGCCACCAGCAGAGGGCCCGAGGAGGACACCATATATTTT. This translates into CATSRGPEEDTIYF.

The CDR3 loop reads CASTLSQANTEAFF. In DNA, the CDR3 is TGTGCCAGCACCCTATCACAGGCGAACACTGAAGCTTTCTTT. The V call is TRBV28, the J call TRBJ1-1, with D tentatively TRBD1 (5 bases). CDR3 length: 14 amino acids. V was clipped by 7 bases and J by 1 base, with 13 bases between them. CDR1 is MDHEN and CDR2 is SYDVKM in the germline V gene.

This clone was observed a single time. The rearrangement links TRBV6-1 to TRBJ2-1, with TRBD2 as a possible D gene (5 bases). Germline V CDR1 and CDR2: MNHNS, SASEGT. CDR3 length: 16 amino acids. V was pared by 2 bases and J by 7 bases, with 18 bases between. The CDR3 reads CASSELVALLGNEQFF. DNA of the CDR3: TGTGCCAGCAGTGAACTTGTAGCGCTACTTGGAAATGAGCAGTTCTTC.